This entry describes one T cell receptor (beta chain). Antigen unknown. Looked up from germline, CDR1 is LGHDT and CDR2 is YNNKEL (reference sequence). The CDR3 sequence is 12 residues long. Phlebotomy per donor yielded a single 2.5 ml blood sample. The sample belongs to a study of monozygotic twins with inflammatory bowel disease. Whole-study findings and limits: Twin concordance left repertoire similarity unchanged, with limited power a possible explanation for this lack of difference. Patient-to-patient differences in immunosuppressive treatment may have added variability to the repertoires.

TCRdb reanalyzed the 5' RACE reads and collapses them to one entry per CDR3 protein, without DNA. Its listing shows around 410,000 distinct CDR3 sequences. The TCR was taken from a human donor with ulcerative colitis or Crohn's disease, or a healthy co-twin of an affected twin (not recorded which). Sequencing was performed on blood. The V gene is TRBV3-1, the J gene TRBJ1-2; TCRdb indicates TRBD1, and absent DNA this call remains unverified. The CDR3 sequence: CASRDSLRSYTF.